The T cell receptor (beta chain) under discussion was sequenced for a study of T cell repertoires in cytomegalovirus infection. Germline loops: CDR1 LGHNA, CDR2 YSLEER. V was shortened by 0 bases and J by 0 bases, with 9 bases between the two germline ends. The CDR3 contains 16 residues. Regarding this clonotype: Its matching antigen is unknown.

TCRdb reanalysed the reads using MiXCR and keeps one entry per CDR3 protein. Among hundreds of thousands of distinct CDR3 sequences listed, roughly 36% were seen once. Source: cultured PBMCs, taken from culture after CMV antigen stimulation. The sequence derives from a human donor in good health (CMV status not recorded). Some clones in this sample may be carry-over from other donors' samples. The rearrangement links TRBV4-3 to TRBJ2-1; D uncertain. The CDR3 DNA follows: TGCGCCAGCAGCCAAGAGTCGACAAGCTCCTACAATGAGCAGTTCTTC. It yields the protein CASSQESTSSYNEQFF.